This T cell receptor beta chain stems from a study of T-cell reconstitution after alpha-beta-depleted transplantation in children. This clonotype was seen a handful of times. Using unique molecular identifiers, the investigators prepared the TCRbeta library. Each CDR3 protein is one row after TCRdb ran MiXCR on the PCR reads. Of roughly 490,000 distinct CDR3 sequences in the sample, about 10% were seen once. Germline V gives CDR1 MNHEY, CDR2 SVGAGI. V was clipped by 0 bases and J by 6 bases; unmatched bases: 8. CDR3 size: 17 residues. The starting material was PBMCs, mostly from graft donor cells, obtained 180 days after TCRalphabeta/CD19-depleted stem cell transplant. The clonotype was recovered from a female patient between 2 and 15 years old who had a stem cell transplant for aplastic anemia, so the T cells may come from the graft donor. V gene TRBV6-5 combines with J gene TRBJ1-5; 10 bases are a match to TRBD1. The CDR3 bases are TGTGCCAGCAGTTACTCTTTTCGACAGGGGGCTAGTCAGCCCCAGCATTTT. Its protein product is CASSYSFRQGASQPQHF.